The clone carrying this T cell receptor (beta chain) was observed many times. cDNA synthesis was performed by 5'RACE with 10-nucleotide random UMIs. TCRdb independently ran MiXCR on the 5' RACE reads; one entry per CDR3 protein. The table lists some 38,000 distinct CDR3 sequences, roughly 10% of them singletons. The data are from a study of neurological immune-mediated disorders. The germline CDR1 and CDR2 sequences are SGHRS and YFSETQ. This CDR3 region has 15 residues. V trimming: 1 base; J trimming: 7 bases; junction bases outside the gene matches: 9. Noted time point: technical triplicate 1. Specimen: PBMCs. This TCR derives from a man aged 55 to 69 with HTLV-1-associated myelopathy (HAM/TSP). The chain is built from TRBV5-1 and TRBJ1-2; TRBD1 agrees at 8 bases. The CDR3 coding sequence is TGCGCCAGCAGCTTGAGTCTGGGACAGGAAGGTGGCTACACCTTC. Its translation: CASSLSLGQEGGYTF.